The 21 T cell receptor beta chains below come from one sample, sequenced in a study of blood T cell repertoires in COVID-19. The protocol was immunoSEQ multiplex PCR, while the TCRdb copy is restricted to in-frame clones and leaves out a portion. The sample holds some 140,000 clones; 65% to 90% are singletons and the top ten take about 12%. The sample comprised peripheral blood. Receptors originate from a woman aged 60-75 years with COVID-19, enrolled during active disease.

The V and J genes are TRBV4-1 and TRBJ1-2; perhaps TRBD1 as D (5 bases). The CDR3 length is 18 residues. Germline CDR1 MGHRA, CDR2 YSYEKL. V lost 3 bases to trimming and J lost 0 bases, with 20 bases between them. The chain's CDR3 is CASSHAGPGTEPNYGYTF. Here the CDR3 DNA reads TGCGCCAGCAGCCACGCCGGGCCCGGGACTGAACCTAACTATGGCTACACCTTC.

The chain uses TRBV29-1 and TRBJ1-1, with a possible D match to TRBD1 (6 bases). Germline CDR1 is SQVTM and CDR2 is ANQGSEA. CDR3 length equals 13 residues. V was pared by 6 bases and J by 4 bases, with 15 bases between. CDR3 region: CSVEQGRGTEAFF. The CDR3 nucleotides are TGCAGCGTGGAACAGGGTCGCGGCACTGAAGCTTTCTTT.

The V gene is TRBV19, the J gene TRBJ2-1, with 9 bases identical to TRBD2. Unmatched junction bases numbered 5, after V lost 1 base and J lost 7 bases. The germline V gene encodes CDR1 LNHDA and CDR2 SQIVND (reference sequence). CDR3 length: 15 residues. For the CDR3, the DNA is TGTGCCAGTAGTATAGGAGCGGGGGGTTTGAATGAGCAGTTCTTC. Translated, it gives CASSIGAGGLNEQFF.

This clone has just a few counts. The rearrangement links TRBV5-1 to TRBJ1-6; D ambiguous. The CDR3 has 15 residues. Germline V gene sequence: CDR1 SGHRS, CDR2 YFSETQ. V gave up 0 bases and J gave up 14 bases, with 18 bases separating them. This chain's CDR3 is CASSLASGGPSALHF. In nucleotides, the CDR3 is TGCGCCAGCAGCTTGGCCTCGGGTGGCCCTTCGGCCCTCCACTTT.

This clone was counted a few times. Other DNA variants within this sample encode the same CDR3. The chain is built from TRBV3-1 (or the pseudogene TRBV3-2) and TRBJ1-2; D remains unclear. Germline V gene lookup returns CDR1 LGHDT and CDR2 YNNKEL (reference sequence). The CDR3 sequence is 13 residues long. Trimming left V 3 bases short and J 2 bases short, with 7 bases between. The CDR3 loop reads CASSQGGNYGYTF. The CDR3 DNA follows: TGTGCCAGCAGCCAGGGAGGGAACTATGGCTACACCTTC.

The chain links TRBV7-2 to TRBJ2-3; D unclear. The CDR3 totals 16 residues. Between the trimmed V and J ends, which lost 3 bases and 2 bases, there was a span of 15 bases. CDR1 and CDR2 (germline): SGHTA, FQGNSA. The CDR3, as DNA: TGTGCCAGCAGCTTCTTCTCCGCCAGGATCACAGATACGCAGTATTTT. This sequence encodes CASSFFSARITDTQYF. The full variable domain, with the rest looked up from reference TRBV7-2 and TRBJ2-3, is GAGVSQSPSNKVTEKGKDVELRCDPISGHTALYWYRQSLGQGLEFLIYFQGNSAPDKSGLPSDRFSAERTGGSVSTLTIQRTQQEDSAVYLCASSFFSARITDTQYFGPGTRLTVL.

The CDR3: CASSLEVGGLYNEQFF. CDR3 DNA: TGTGCCAGCAGCTTAGAGGTGGGGGGATTGTACAATGAGCAGTTCTTC. The J gene is TRBJ2-1, the V gene TRBV11-2; a weak D match, TRBD2 (6 bases). Trimming removed 0 bases from V and 4 bases from J, with 13 bases in between. Germline V CDR1 and CDR2: SGHAT, FQNNGV. This CDR3 has 16 residues.

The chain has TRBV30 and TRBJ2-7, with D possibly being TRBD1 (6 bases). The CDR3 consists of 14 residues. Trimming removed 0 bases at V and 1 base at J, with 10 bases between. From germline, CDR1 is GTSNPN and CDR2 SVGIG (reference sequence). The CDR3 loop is CAWSVGGQSYEQYV. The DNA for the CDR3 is TGTGCCTGGAGTGTAGGTGGACAGTCCTACGAGCAGTACGTC.

CDR3 region: CASSQGGGLNYGYTF. The CDR3 DNA reads TGTGCCAGCAGCCAAGGGGGGGGGCTGAACTATGGCTACACCTTC. The V call is TRBV14, the J call TRBJ1-2, with D maybe TRBD1 (6 bases). In germline, CDR1 is SGHDN, CDR2 FVKESK. The V end lost 1 base, the J end lost 2 bases, and 11 bases lay between the germline ends. This CDR3 comprises 15 residues.

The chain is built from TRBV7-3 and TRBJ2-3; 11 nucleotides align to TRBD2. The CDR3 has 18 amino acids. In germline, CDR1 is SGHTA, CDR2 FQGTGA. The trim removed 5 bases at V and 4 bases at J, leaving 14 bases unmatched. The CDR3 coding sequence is TGTGCCAGCAGCCTTACCGGGACTAGCGGCCGCTTCCCAGATACGCAGTATTTT. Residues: CASSLTGTSGRFPDTQYF. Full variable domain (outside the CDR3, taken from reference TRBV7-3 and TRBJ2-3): GAGVSQTPSNKVTEKGKYVELRCDPISGHTALYWYRQSLGQGPEFLIYFQGTGAADDSGLPNDRFFAVRPEGSVSTLKIQRTERGDSAVYLCASSLTGTSGRFPDTQYFGPGTRLTVL.

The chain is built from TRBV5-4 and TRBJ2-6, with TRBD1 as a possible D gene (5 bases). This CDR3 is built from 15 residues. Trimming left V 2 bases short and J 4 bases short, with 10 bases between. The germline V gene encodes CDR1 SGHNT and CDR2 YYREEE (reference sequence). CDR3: CASSLQEHGANVLTF. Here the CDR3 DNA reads TGTGCCAGCAGCTTACAGGAGCACGGGGCCAACGTCCTGACTTTC. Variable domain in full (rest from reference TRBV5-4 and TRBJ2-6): ETGVTQSPTHLIKTRGQQVTLRCSSQSGHNTVSWYQQALGQGPQFIFQYYREEENGRGNFPPRFSGLQFPNYSSELNVNALELDDSALYLCASSLQEHGANVLTFGAGSRLTVL.

The CDR3 region has the DNA TGTGCCAGCAGTTACTCAACAGGGTTCACCGGGGAGCTGTTTTTT. Protein product: CASSYSTGFTGELFF. V usage is TRBV6-5 and J usage is TRBJ2-2; D may be TRBD1 (6 bases). The CDR3 is 15 residues long. Germline loops: CDR1 MNHEY, CDR2 SVGAGI. V lost 0 bases, J lost 4 bases, and 9 bases lay in between.

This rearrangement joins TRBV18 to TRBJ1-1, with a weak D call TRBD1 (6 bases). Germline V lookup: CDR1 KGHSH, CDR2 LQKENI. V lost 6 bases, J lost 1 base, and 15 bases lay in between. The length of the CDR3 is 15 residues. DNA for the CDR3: TGTGCCAGCTCTCTTCAGGGGCCTTCGAACACTGAAGCTTTCTTT. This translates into CASSLQGPSNTEAFF.

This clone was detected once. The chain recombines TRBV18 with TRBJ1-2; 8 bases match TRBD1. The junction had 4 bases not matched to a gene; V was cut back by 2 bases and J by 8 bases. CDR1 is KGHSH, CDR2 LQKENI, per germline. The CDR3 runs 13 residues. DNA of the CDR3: TGTGCCAGCTCACCAGGACAGGGATGGGGCTACACCTTC. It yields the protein CASSPGQGWGYTF. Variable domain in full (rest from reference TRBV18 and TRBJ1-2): NAGVMQNPRHLVRRRGQEARLRCSPMKGHSHVYWYRQLPEEGLKFMVYLQKENIIDESGMPKERFSAEFPKEGPSILRIQQVVRGDSAAYFCASSPGQGWGYTFGSGTRLTVV.

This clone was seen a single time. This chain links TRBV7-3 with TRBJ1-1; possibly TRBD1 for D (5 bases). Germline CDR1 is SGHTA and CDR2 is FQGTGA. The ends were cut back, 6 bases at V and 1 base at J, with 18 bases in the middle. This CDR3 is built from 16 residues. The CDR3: CASSPNPTGQNTEAFF. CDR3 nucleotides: TGTGCCAGCAGTCCTAACCCAACTGGACAGAACACTGAAGCTTTCTTT.

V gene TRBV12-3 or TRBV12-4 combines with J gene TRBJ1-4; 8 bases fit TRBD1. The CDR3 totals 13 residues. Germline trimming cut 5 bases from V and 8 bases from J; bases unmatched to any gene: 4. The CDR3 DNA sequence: TGTGCCAGCAGTGGGACAGGTGGGGAAAAACTGTTTTTT. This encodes CASSGTGGEKLFF.

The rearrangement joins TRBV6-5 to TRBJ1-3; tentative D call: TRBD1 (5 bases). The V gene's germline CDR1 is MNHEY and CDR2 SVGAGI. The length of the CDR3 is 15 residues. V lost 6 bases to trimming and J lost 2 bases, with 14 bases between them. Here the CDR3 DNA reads TGTGCCAGCAGCCAAACGGGGGGGACTGGAAACACCATATATTTT. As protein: CASSQTGGTGNTIYF.

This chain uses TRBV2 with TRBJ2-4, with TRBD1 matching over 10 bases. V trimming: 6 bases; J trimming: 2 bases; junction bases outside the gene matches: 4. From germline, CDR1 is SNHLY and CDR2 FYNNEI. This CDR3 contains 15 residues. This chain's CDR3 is CASSRDRGSKNIQYF. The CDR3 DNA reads TGTGCCAGCAGCCGGGACAGGGGTTCCAAAAACATTCAGTACTTC.

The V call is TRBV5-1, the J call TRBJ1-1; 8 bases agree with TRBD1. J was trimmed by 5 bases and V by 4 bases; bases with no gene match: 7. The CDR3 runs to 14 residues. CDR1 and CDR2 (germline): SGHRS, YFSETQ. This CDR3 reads CASSLGRQGTEAFF. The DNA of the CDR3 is TGCGCCAGCAGCCTTGGAAGACAGGGGACTGAAGCTTTCTTT.

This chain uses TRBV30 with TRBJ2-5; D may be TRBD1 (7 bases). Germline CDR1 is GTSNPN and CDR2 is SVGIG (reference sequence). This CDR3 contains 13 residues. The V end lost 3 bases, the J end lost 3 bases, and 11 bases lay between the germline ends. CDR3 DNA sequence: TGTGCCTGGAGGCAGGGGGGAAAAGAGACCCAGTACTTC. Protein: CAWRQGGKETQYF.

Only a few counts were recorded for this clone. DNA of the CDR3: TGCAGCGTCCACGGACAGGGGGAGGATGGCTACACCTTC. Protein product: CSVHGQGEDGYTF. The chain couples TRBV29-1 to TRBJ1-2; 10 nucleotides agree with TRBD1. Germline lookup yields CDR1 SQVTM and CDR2 ANQGSEA. J gave up 6 bases and V 6 bases, and 7 bases lay outside the gene matches. This CDR3 has 13 residues.